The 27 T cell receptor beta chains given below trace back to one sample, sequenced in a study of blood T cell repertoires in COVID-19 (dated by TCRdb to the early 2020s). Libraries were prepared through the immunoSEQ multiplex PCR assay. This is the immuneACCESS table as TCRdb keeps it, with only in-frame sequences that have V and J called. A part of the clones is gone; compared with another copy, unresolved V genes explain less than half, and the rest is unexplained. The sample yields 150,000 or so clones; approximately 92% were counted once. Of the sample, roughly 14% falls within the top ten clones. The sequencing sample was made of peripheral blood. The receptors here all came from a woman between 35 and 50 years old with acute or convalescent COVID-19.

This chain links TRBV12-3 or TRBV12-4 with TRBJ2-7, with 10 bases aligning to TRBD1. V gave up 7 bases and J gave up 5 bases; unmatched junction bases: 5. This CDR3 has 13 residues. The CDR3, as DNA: TGTGCCAGCAAGCGGACAGGGGGAAACGAGCAGTACTTC. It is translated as CASKRTGGNEQYF.

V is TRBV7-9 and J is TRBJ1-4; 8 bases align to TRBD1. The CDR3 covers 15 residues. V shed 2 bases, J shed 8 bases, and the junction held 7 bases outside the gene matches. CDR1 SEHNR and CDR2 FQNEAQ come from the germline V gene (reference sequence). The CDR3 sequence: CASSLTQGAGEKLFF. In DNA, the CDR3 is TGTGCCAGCAGCTTAACCCAGGGGGCTGGGGAAAAACTGTTTTTT.

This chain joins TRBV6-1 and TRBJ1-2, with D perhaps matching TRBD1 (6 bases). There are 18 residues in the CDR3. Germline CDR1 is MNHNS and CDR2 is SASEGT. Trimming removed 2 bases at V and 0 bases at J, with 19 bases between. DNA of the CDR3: TGTGCCAGCAGTGAACGTTATGGGGGCGCCCCCCCTAACTATGGCTACACCTTC. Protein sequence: CASSERYGGAPPNYGYTF.

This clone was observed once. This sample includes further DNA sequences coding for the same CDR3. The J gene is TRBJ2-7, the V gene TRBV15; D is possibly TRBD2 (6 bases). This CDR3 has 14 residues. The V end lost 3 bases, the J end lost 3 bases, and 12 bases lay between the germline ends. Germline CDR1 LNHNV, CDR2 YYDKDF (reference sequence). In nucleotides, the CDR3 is TGTGCCACCAGCAGTTGGGGAGGTGGCTACGAGCAGTACTTC. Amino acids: CATSSWGGGYEQYF.

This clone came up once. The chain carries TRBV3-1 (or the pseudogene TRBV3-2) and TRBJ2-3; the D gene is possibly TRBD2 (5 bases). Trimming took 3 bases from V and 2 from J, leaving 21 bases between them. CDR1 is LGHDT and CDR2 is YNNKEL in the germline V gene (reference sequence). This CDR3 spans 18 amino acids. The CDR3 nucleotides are TGTGCCAGCAGCCAGGCCCCCGCGGCGGGTAGCGACACAGATACGCAGTATTTT. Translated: CASSQAPAAGSDTDTQYF.

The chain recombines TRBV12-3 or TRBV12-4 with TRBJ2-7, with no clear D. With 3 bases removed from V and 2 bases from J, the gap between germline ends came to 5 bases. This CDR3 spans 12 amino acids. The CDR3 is CASSFSTYEQYF. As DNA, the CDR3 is TGTGCCAGCAGTTTTTCAACCTACGAGCAGTACTTC.

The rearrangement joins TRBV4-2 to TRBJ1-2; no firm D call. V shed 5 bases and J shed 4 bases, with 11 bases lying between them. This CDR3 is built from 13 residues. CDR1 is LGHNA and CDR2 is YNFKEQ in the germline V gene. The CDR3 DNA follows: TGTGCCAGCAGCGACGGAGTACTCTATGGCTACACCTTC. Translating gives CASSDGVLYGYTF.

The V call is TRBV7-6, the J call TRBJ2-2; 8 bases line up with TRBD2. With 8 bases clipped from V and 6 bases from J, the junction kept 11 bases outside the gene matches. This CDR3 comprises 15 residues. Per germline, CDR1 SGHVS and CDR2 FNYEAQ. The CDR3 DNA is TGTGCCAGCGGTATTCGGGGGGGCCCTCCCGGGGAGCTGTTTTTT. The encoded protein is CASGIRGGPPGELFF.

The CDR3 region is CASSYLDRRYGYTF. CDR3 nucleotides: TGTGCCAGCAGTTACCTCGACAGGAGGTATGGCTACACCTTC. J is TRBJ1-2 and V is TRBV6-5; D may be TRBD1 (6 bases). Trimming pared 2 bases from V and 5 bases from J, leaving 12 bases between. CDR3 length: 14 residues. The germline V gene encodes CDR1 MNHEY and CDR2 SVGAGI.

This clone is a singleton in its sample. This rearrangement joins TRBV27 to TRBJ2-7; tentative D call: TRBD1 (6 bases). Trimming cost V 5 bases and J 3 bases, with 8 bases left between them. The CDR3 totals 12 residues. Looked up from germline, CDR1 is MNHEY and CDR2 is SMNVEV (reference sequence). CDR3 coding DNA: TGTGCCAGCAGTACAGGGAACTACGAGCAGTACTTC. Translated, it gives CASSTGNYEQYF.

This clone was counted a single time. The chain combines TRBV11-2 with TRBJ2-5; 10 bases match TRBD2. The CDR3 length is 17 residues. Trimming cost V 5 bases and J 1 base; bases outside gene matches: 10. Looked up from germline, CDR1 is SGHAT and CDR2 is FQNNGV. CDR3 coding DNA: TGTGCCAGCAGCCCTGACCGGACTAGCGGCCGCCAAGAGACCCAGTACTTC. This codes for CASSPDRTSGRQETQYF.

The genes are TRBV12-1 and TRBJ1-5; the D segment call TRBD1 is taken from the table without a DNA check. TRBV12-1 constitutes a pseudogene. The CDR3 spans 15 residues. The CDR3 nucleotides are TGTGCCAGCAGCCCCGGGACAGGGTACGGTCAGCCCCAGCATTTT. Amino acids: CASSPGTGYGQPQHF.

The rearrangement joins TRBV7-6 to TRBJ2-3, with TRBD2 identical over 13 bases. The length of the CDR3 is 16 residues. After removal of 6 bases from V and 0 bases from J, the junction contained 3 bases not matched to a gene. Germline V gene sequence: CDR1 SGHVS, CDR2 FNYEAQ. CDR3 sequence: CASRLTSGGSTDTQYF. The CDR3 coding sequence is TGTGCCAGCAGGCTGACTAGCGGGGGGAGCACAGATACGCAGTATTTT.

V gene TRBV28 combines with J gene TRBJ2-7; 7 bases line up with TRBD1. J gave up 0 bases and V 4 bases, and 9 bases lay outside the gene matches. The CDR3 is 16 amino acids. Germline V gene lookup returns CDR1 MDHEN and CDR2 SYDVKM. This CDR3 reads CASSSLSGTVSYEQYF. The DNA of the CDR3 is TGTGCCAGCAGTTCCTTATCTGGGACAGTCTCCTACGAGCAGTACTTC.

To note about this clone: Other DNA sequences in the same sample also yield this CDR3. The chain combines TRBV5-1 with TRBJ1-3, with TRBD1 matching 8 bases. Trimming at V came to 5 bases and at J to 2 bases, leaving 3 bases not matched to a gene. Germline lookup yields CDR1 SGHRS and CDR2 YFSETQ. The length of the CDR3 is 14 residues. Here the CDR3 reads CASSLQGAGNTIYF. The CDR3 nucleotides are TGCGCCAGCAGTTTACAGGGGGCTGGAAACACCATATATTTT. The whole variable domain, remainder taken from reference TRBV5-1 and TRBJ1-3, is KAGVTQTPRYLIKTRGQQVTLSCSPISGHRSVSWYQQTPGQGLQFLFEYFSETQRNKGNFPGRFSGRQFSNSRSEMNVSTLELGDSALYLCASSLQGAGNTIYFGEGSWLTVV.

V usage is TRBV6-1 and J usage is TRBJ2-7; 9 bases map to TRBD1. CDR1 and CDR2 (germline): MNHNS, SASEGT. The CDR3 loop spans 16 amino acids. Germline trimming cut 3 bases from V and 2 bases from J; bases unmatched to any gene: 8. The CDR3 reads CASSEGTGIPPYEQYF. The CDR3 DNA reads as TGTGCCAGCAGTGAGGGGACAGGGATCCCCCCCTACGAGCAGTACTTC.

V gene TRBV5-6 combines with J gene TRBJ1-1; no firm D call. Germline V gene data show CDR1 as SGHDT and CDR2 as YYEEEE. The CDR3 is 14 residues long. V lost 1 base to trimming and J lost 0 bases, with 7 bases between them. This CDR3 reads CASSLTPMNTEAFF. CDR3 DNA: TGTGCCAGCAGCTTGACTCCAATGAACACTGAAGCTTTCTTT.

The CDR3 nucleotides are TGTGCCAGCAGCGCTCCCGATGCGAGGAGCTACAATGAGCAGTTCTTC. Protein product: CASSAPDARSYNEQFF. The chain employs TRBV9 and TRBJ2-1; no firm D call. The length of the CDR3 is 16 residues. Trimming removed 3 bases at V and 3 bases at J, with 16 bases between. Per germline, CDR1 SGDLS and CDR2 YYNGEE.

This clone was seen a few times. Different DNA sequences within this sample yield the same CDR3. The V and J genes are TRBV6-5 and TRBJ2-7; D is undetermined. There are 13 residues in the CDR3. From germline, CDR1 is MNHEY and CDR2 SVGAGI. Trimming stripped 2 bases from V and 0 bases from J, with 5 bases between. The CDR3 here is CASSYSSSYEQYF. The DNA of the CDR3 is TGTGCCAGCAGTTACAGTAGCTCCTACGAGCAGTACTTC.

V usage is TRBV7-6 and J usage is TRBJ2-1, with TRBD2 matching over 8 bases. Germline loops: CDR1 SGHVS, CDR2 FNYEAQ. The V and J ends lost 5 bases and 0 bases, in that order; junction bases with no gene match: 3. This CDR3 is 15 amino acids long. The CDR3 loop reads CASSPSGSSYNEQFF. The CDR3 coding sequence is TGTGCCAGCAGCCCCAGCGGGAGCTCCTACAATGAGCAGTTCTTC.

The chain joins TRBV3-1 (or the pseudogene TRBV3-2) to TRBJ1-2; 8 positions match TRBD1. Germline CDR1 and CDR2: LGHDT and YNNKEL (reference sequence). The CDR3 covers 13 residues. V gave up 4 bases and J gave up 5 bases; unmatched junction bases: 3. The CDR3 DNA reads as TGTGCCAGCAGCCCAGGGGGCCAATATGGCTACACCTTC. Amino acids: CASSPGGQYGYTF.

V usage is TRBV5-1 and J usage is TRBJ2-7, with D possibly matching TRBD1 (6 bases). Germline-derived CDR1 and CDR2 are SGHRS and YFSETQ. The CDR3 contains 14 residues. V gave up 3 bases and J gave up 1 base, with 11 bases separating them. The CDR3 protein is CASSSRTESYEQYF. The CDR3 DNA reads TGCGCCAGCAGCTCGAGGACAGAATCCTACGAGCAGTACTTC.

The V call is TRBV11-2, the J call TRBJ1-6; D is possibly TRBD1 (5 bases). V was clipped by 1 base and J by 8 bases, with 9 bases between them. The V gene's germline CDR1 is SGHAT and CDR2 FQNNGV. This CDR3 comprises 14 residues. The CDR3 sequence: CASSLVDTHSPLHF. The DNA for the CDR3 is TGTGCCAGCAGCTTAGTGGACACCCATTCACCCCTCCACTTT.

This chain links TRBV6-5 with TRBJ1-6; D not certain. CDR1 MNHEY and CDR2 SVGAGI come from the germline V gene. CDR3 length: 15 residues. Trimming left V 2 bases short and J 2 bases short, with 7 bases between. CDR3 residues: CASSYGPTYNSPLHF. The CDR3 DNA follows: TGTGCCAGCAGTTACGGCCCGACCTATAATTCACCCCTCCACTTT.

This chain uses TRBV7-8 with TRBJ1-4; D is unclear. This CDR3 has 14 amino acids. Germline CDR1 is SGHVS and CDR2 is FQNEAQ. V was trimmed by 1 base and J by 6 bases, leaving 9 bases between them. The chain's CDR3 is CASSLGGNYEKLFF. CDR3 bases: TGTGCCAGCAGCTTAGGAGGGAACTATGAAAAACTGTTTTTT.

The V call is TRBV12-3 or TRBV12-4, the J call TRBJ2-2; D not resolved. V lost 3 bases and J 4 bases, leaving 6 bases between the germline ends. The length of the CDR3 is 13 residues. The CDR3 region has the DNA TGTGCCAGCAGTTTCCTGAGCACCGGGGAGCTGTTTTTT. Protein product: CASSFLSTGELFF.

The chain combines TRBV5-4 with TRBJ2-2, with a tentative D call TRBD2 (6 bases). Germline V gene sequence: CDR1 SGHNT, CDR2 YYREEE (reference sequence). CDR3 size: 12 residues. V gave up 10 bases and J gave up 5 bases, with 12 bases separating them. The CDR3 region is CADESGTGELFF. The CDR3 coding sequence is TGTGCCGATGAAAGCGGGACCGGGGAGCTGTTTTTT.